The 5 T cell receptor beta chains given below trace back to one sample, sequenced in a study of blood T cell repertoires in COVID-19. Here immunoSEQ multiplex PCR was the method, and the copy in TCRdb shows in-frame clones only, minus some. Of 250,000 or so clones listed, 84% were seen once; the top ten hold about 4%. The sequenced sample consisted of peripheral blood. These receptors originate from a man aged 45-65 years with acute or convalescent COVID-19.

This clone has more than one count but fewer than ten. The V and J genes are TRBV6-5 and TRBJ1-2; tentatively, D is TRBD1 (5 bases). Germline V gene sequence: CDR1 MNHEY, CDR2 SVGAGI. This CDR3 spans 12 amino acids. V dropped 6 bases and J dropped 7 bases, with 12 bases sitting between them. This CDR3 is CASSWGIGGYTF. CDR3 nucleotides: TGTGCCAGCAGCTGGGGCATCGGTGGCTACACCTTC.

The genes are TRBV6-4 and TRBJ1-6, with D hard to call. There are 15 residues in the CDR3. V was cut by 3 bases and J by 1 base, with 7 bases left in between. Germline V gives CDR1 MRHNA, CDR2 SNTAGT. The CDR3 sequence: CASSEQSSYNSPLHF. The CDR3 region has the DNA TGTGCCAGCAGTGAACAGAGTTCCTATAATTCACCCCTCCACTTT.

The rearrangement joins TRBV27 to TRBJ1-5; no definite D call. Germline CDR1 MNHEY, CDR2 SMNVEV (reference sequence). The CDR3 is 14 amino acids. Trimming removed 5 bases at V and 0 bases at J, with 8 bases between. The CDR3 DNA is TGTGCCAGCAGTACGGAGAATAGCAATCAGCCCCAGCATTTT. Its protein is CASSTENSNQPQHF.

J is TRBJ2-7 and V is TRBV30; 7 nucleotides line up with TRBD2. CDR3 length equals 11 residues. Germline lookup yields CDR1 GTSNPN and CDR2 SVGIG (reference sequence). V lost 5 bases to trimming and J lost 2 bases; unmatched junction nucleotides: 0. The CDR3 DNA sequence: TGTGCCTGGGGACTAGCCTACGAGCAGTACTTC. As protein: CAWGLAYEQYF.

The genes are TRBV18 and TRBJ2-7; the D gene is possibly TRBD2 (5 bases). V gave up 6 bases and J gave up 0 bases, with 15 bases separating them. CDR1 is KGHSH and CDR2 is LQKENI in the germline V gene. CDR3 size: 15 residues. The CDR3 loop is CASSPSAGLSYEQYF. The CDR3 DNA is TGTGCCAGCTCCCCGAGTGCGGGCCTCTCCTACGAGCAGTACTTC.